A single sample is the source of the 25 T cell receptor beta chains below, sequenced in a study of PD-1 blockade in classical Hodgkin lymphoma. The repertoire was sequenced with immunoSEQ multiplex PCR; TCRdb's copy has only in-frame clones and lacks some. This table has about 94,000 clones, roughly 91% appearing once. The time point: cycle 4 day 1 (C4D1), after around six weeks of nivolumab. Each patient's relapse followed autologous stem cell transplantation, and brentuximab vedotin exposure varied. Source: peripheral blood mononuclear cells (PBMCs), taken before the fourth cycle of nivolumab. The origin of the receptors is a human donor with classical Hodgkin lymphoma.

This chain links TRBV10-3 with TRBJ2-7, with TRBD2 matching over 10 bases. The CDR3 has 21 residues. J lost 3 bases, V lost 3 bases, and 23 bases had no gene match. Germline V lookup: CDR1 ENHRY, CDR2 SYGVKD. The CDR3 sequence is CAISDRTSGGKRGEGHYEQYF. In nucleotides, the CDR3 is TGTGCCATCAGTGACCGGACTAGCGGAGGGAAGAGGGGTGAAGGCCACTACGAGCAGTACTTC.

This clone was observed once. The rearrangement uses TRBV19 and TRBJ2-7; TRBD2 matches 13 bases. Trimming cost V 5 bases and J 7 bases; bases outside gene matches: 5. CDR3 length: 14 amino acids. Germline CDR1 and CDR2: LNHDA and SQIVND (reference sequence). CDR3 residues: CASSGLAGAIEQYF. The CDR3 DNA reads as TGTGCCAGTAGTGGACTAGCGGGAGCCATTGAGCAGTACTTC.

This chain links TRBV7-9 with TRBJ2-7; D not certain. The germline V gene has CDR1 SEHNR and CDR2 FQNEAQ (reference sequence). V was cut by 5 bases and J by 0 bases, with 8 bases left in between. This CDR3 has 13 amino acids. The CDR3 region has the DNA TGTGCCAGCAGCCCTATGAGCTCCTACGAGCAGTACTTC. Translating it yields CASSPMSSYEQYF.

The gene calls are TRBV6-5 and TRBJ2-4, with D maybe TRBD1 (5 bases). The V end was cut by 2 bases, the J end by 9 bases, with 11 bases between. Germline V gives CDR1 MNHEY, CDR2 SVGAGI. This CDR3 spans 13 amino acids. CDR3 in DNA: TGTGCCAGCAGTTACGGCAGGGTTGGCATTCAGTACTTC. Its protein is CASSYGRVGIQYF.

V gene TRBV13 combines with J gene TRBJ2-1; D ambiguous. V was trimmed by 4 bases and J by 5 bases, leaving 15 bases between them. This CDR3 has 15 residues. Germline V gene data show CDR1 as PRHDT and CDR2 as FYEKMQ (reference sequence). CDR3 loop: CASSSEPAPHNEQFF. The CDR3 DNA is TGTGCCAGCAGCTCGGAACCGGCCCCCCACAATGAGCAGTTCTTC.

V gene TRBV5-1 combines with J gene TRBJ1-3; no definite D call. Germline V gene sequence: CDR1 SGHRS, CDR2 YFSETQ. V was clipped by 2 bases and J by 0 bases, with 12 bases between them. The CDR3 sequence is 16 residues long. This CDR3 is CASSFQESTSGNTIYF. DNA for the CDR3: TGCGCCAGCAGCTTCCAGGAGTCGACCTCTGGAAACACCATATATTTT.

The chain couples TRBV30 to TRBJ2-1; TRBD2 matches 7 bases. The CDR3 loop spans 14 amino acids. Germline loops: CDR1 GTSNPN, CDR2 SVGIG (reference sequence). V shed 0 bases and J 7 bases; nucleotides not matched to a gene: 6. The CDR3 sequence is CAWSVSGTRNEQFF. CDR3 sequence (DNA): TGTGCCTGGAGTGTCAGCGGGACCAGGAATGAGCAGTTCTTC.

J is TRBJ2-1 and V is TRBV14; D might be TRBD1 (6 bases). Germline V gene data show CDR1 as SGHDN and CDR2 as FVKESK. V was cut by 6 bases and J by 7 bases, with 13 bases left in between. The CDR3 covers 13 residues. The CDR3 sequence is CASSGTRWNEQFF. The CDR3 DNA sequence: TGTGCCAGCAGTGGGACAAGGTGGAATGAGCAGTTCTTC.

This rearrangement joins TRBV5-1 to TRBJ2-2; unclear D gene. The CDR3 has 16 residues. Germline values: CDR1 SGHRS, CDR2 YFSETQ. V was clipped by 0 bases and J by 3 bases, with 12 bases between them. The CDR3 DNA is TGCGCCAGCAGCTTGGCCGGGTCAGTCTACACCGGGGAGCTGTTTTTT. Its protein product is CASSLAGSVYTGELFF.

This clone has a count of ten or more. The genes are TRBV10-3 and TRBJ1-4; TRBD1 matches at 9 bases. Germline CDR1 and CDR2: ENHRY and SYGVKD. This CDR3 comprises 17 residues. Trimming removed 2 bases from V and 0 bases from J; junction bases left unmatched: 4. In DNA, the CDR3 is TGTGCCATCAGTGAGCCGACAGGGGGTGCAACTAATGAAAAACTGTTTTTT. Translated, it gives CAISEPTGGATNEKLFF.

The J gene is TRBJ1-1, the V gene TRBV5-1, with a possible D match to TRBD1 (6 bases). This CDR3 has 18 amino acids. Germline CDR1 reads SGHRS; CDR2 reads YFSETQ. The V end lost 1 base, the J end lost 5 bases, and 24 bases lay between the germline ends. This chain's CDR3 is CASSLRVAGEAPWTEAFF. The CDR3 DNA follows: TGCGCCAGCAGCTTGAGGGTGGCAGGGGAGGCCCCCTGGACTGAAGCTTTCTTT.

This clone showed up just once. This chain connects TRBV19 to TRBJ1-1; possibly TRBD1 for D (6 bases). CDR3 length: 16 residues. Trimming removed 4 bases at V and 0 bases at J, with 15 bases between. Germline V gene lookup returns CDR1 LNHDA and CDR2 SQIVND (reference sequence). The CDR3 here is CASSNKGQTMNTEAFF. The CDR3 DNA is TGTGCCAGTAGTAACAAAGGACAGACAATGAACACTGAAGCTTTCTTT.

The chain has TRBV27 and TRBJ1-5; D might be TRBD1 (6 bases). The CDR3 extends over 15 amino acids. Germline V gene sequence: CDR1 MNHEY, CDR2 SMNVEV (reference sequence). The V gene lost 5 bases and the J gene lost 3 bases, with 14 bases spanning the gap. CDR3 sequence: CASSPGQQFNQPQHF. CDR3 DNA sequence: TGTGCCAGCAGTCCTGGACAGCAATTCAATCAGCCCCAGCATTTT.

The rearrangement links TRBV4-1 to TRBJ2-1; the match to TRBD2 covers 7 bases. The CDR3 loop spans 15 amino acids. Unmatched junction bases numbered 4, after V lost 5 bases and J lost 0 bases. Germline V CDR1 and CDR2: MGHRA, YSYEKL. The CDR3, as DNA: TGCGCCAGCAGCAACCGGGACTACTCCTACAATGAGCAGTTCTTC. Translation: CASSNRDYSYNEQFF.

The rearrangement links TRBV6-5 to TRBJ1-3; 7 nucleotides match TRBD1. Germline values: CDR1 MNHEY, CDR2 SVGAGI. V was clipped by 4 bases and J by 4 bases; unmatched bases: 7. The CDR3 contains 15 residues. In DNA form, the CDR3 reads TGTGCCAGCAGTTCCATGTCAGGGGGAGGAAACACCATATATTTT. Residues: CASSSMSGGGNTIYF.

The rearrangement links TRBV5-4 to TRBJ2-2; D possibly corresponds to TRBD2 (6 bases). The CDR3 has 15 amino acids. The V end lost 2 bases, the J end lost 5 bases, and 13 bases lay between the germline ends. Germline loops: CDR1 SGHNT, CDR2 YYREEE (reference sequence). CDR3: CASSLAGARTGELFF. The CDR3 region has the DNA TGTGCCAGCAGCTTAGCGGGCGCCCGTACCGGGGAGCTGTTTTTT. Combining the CDR3 with reference TRBV5-4 and TRBJ2-2 gives the whole variable domain ETGVTQSPTHLIKTRGQQVTLRCSSQSGHNTVSWYQQALGQGPQFIFQYYREEENGRGNFPPRFSGLQFPNYSSELNVNALELDDSALYLCASSLAGARTGELFFGEGSRLTVL.

The rearrangement joins TRBV5-1 to TRBJ2-3, with 11 bases fitting TRBD2. The CDR3 consists of 18 residues. J was trimmed by 1 base and V by 1 base; bases with no gene match: 8. Germline values: CDR1 SGHRS, CDR2 YFSETQ. The CDR3 DNA follows: TGCGCCAGCAGCTTGTATGATAGCGGGAGGGCCGGCACAGATACGCAGTATTTT. As protein: CASSLYDSGRAGTDTQYF.

The J gene is TRBJ2-7, the V gene TRBV7-6, with D possibly being TRBD2 (6 bases). V gave up 5 bases and J gave up 7 bases, with 15 bases separating them. The CDR3 covers 13 residues. The germline V gene has CDR1 SGHVS and CDR2 FNYEAQ. The CDR3 region is CASSPGVVYEQYF. CDR3 sequence (DNA): TGTGCCAGCAGCCCGGGGGTCGTTTATGAGCAGTACTTC.

The chain links TRBV10-2 to TRBJ2-1; D ambiguous. V dropped 10 bases and J dropped 5 bases, with 15 bases sitting between them. The CDR3 is made up of 13 amino acids. Germline assignment: CDR1 WSHSY and CDR2 SAAADI. In nucleotides, the CDR3 is TGCGCCACCGGTCCACCTTTAGACAATGAGCAGTTCTTC. Translation: CATGPPLDNEQFF.

The chain joins TRBV14 to TRBJ2-7; 7 nucleotides agree with TRBD2. In germline, CDR1 is SGHDN, CDR2 FVKESK. The CDR3 is made up of 13 amino acids. With 8 bases clipped from V and 3 bases from J, the junction kept 7 bases outside the gene matches. The DNA for the CDR3 is TGTGCCAGCCGAGGGGAGGGAAGCTACGAGCAGTACTTC. This codes for CASRGEGSYEQYF.

J is TRBJ2-1 and V is TRBV5-1, with D perhaps matching TRBD1 or TRBD2 (5 bases each). The V end lost 4 bases, the J end lost 2 bases, and 16 bases lay between the germline ends. This CDR3 contains 16 residues. The germline gives CDR1 SGHRS, CDR2 YFSETQ. The CDR3 reads CASSGWGSIAYNEQFF. The CDR3 DNA is TGCGCCAGCAGCGGGTGGGGGAGTATAGCCTACAATGAGCAGTTCTTC.

The rearrangement uses TRBV18 and TRBJ2-7; tentative D call: TRBD1 (5 bases). V was cut by 3 bases and J by 4 bases, with 7 bases left in between. The CDR3 has 12 amino acids. Germline V gene data show CDR1 as KGHSH and CDR2 as LQKENI. Written as DNA, the CDR3 is TGTGCCAGCTCACCGGGGCCTTACGAGCAGTACTTC. It encodes CASSPGPYEQYF.

The V gene is TRBV28, the J gene TRBJ2-7, with unresolved D. The V and J ends lost 3 bases and 0 bases respectively, with 3 bases between them. Germline lookup yields CDR1 MDHEN and CDR2 SYDVKM. The CDR3 is made up of 12 amino acids. For the CDR3, the DNA is TGTGCCAGCAGTTTTGACTCCTACGAGCAGTACTTC. Translation gives CASSFDSYEQYF.

V is TRBV4-1 and J is TRBJ2-6, with D maybe TRBD1 (6 bases). CDR1 is MGHRA, CDR2 YSYEKL, per germline. The CDR3 runs to 20 residues. Trimming took off 0 bases at V and 2 bases at J, with 20 bases between the two ends. The CDR3 bases are TGCGCCAGCAGCCAAGAAAATTGGGACACCCATAACCCTGGGGCCAACGTCCTGACTTTC. This sequence encodes CASSQENWDTHNPGANVLTF.

This chain connects TRBV5-1 to TRBJ2-7; tentatively, D is TRBD2 (6 bases). CDR1 and CDR2 from the germline V gene are SGHRS and YFSETQ. The CDR3 runs to 14 residues. The ends were cut back, 1 base at V and 1 base at J, with 9 bases in the middle. The CDR3 protein is CASSLLSGSYEQYF. The CDR3 region has the DNA TGCGCCAGCAGCTTGCTTAGCGGTTCCTACGAGCAGTACTTC.